This TCR beta chain was recorded in a study of blood T cell repertoires in COVID-19. The authors' processing: Reference gene primer amplification gave estimated nucleated cell counts. Profiling relied on immunoSEQ multiplex PCR, and the TCRdb table lists in-frame clones only, not all of them. For V, J and clone size, that table is used; D and trimming come from the DNA. The sample shows over 200,000 clones, around 86% of them seen only once. The CDR3 runs 16 residues. Germline V gene data show CDR1 as KGHDR and CDR2 as SFDVKD. V lost 4 bases and J 8 bases, leaving 22 bases between the germline ends. The sequence was obtained from a human donor in a cohort sampled during active COVID-19. The V call is TRBV24-1, the J call TRBJ1-2, with D possibly being TRBD1 (5 bases). The sample comprised peripheral blood. CDR3 sequence: CATSDSGPTDTEGYTF. The CDR3 DNA sequence: TGTGCCACCAGTGACTCCGGGCCAACGGACACGGAGGGCTACACCTTC.